This T cell receptor (beta chain) is from a study of cytomegalovirus exposure and HLA in healthy donors. Study outcomes and limitations: TCR sequences were mostly rare, though some public TCRs occurred in many donors. TCR beta chain V- and J-gene trimming was linked, in a later analysis, to a missense variant in DCLRE1C.

Comment on this clone: As yet, its antigen is unknown.

This CDR3 is 14 amino acids long. The germline CDR1 and CDR2 sequences are LNHDA and SQIVND (reference sequence). The V and J ends lost 3 bases and 0 bases respectively, with 9 bases between them. The PCR made use of 60 Vbeta and 13 Jbeta primers. Method: immunoSEQ multiplex PCR; TCRdb's copy keeps in-frame clones and lacks some. The sample has roughly 200,000 clones, approximately 86% seen once; the top ten hold around 0.3%. Donors had nominal health at sampling but likely had unrecorded immune exposures. J is TRBJ2-7 and V is TRBV19, with unresolved D. The TCR was taken from a woman aged 30 to 39 in good health and CMV-seronegative. Sequencing was carried out using PBMCs. DNA for the CDR3: TGTGCCAGTAGTATCCGGTTAAGCTCCTACGAGCAGTACTTC. The encoded protein is CASSIRLSSYEQYF.